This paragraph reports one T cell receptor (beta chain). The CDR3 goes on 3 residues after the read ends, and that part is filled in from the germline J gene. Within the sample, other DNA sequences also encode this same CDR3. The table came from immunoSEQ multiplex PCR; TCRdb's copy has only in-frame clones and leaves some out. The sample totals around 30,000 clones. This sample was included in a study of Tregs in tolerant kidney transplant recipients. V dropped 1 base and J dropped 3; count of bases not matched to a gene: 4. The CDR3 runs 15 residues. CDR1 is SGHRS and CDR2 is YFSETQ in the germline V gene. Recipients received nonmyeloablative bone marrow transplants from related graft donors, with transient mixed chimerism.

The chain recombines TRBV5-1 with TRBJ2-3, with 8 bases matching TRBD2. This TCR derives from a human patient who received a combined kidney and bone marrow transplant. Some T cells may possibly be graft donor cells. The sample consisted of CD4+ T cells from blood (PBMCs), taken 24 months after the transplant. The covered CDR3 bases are TGCGCCAGCAGCTTGCGAACTAGCGGAACAGATACG. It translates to CASSLRTSGTDT. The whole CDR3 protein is CASSLRTSGTDTQYF.